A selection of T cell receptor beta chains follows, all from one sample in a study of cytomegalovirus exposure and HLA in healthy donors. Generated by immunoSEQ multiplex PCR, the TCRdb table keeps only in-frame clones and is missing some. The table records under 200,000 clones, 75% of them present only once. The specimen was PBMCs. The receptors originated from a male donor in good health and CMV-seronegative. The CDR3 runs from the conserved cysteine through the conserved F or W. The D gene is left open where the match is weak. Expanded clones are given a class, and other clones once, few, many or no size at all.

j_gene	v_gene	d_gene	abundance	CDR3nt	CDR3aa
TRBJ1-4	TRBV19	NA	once	TGTGCCAGTAGTATAGCGGGAGCAACTAATGAAAAACTGTTTTTT	CASSIAGATNEKLFF
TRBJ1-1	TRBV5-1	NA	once	TGCGCCAGCAGCTTACATAACACTGAAGCTTTCTTT	CASSLHNTEAFF
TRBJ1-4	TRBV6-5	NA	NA	TGTGCCAGCAGGGGGGGAGCAACTAATGAAAAACTGTTTTTT	CASRGGATNEKLFF
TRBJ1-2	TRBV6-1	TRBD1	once	TGTGCCAGCAGTGAGGGACAGGGGGCTTTCTATGGCTACACCTTC	CASSEGQGAFYGYTF
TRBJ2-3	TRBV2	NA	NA	TGTGCCAGCAGTCCCAGGGGTGGCACAGATACGCAGTATTTT	CASSPRGGTDTQYF
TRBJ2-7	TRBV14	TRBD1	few	TGTGCCAGCGGACAGGGGTACTCCTACGAGCAGTACTTC	CASGQGYSYEQYF
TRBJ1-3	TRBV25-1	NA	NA	TGTGCCAGCAAAAGCATATACTCTGGAAACACCATATATTTT	CASKSIYSGNTIYF
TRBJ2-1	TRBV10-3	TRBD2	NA	TGTGCCATCAGTGAGCTATCAGCGGGGGCCCCTCCCTACAATGAGCAGTTCTTC	CAISELSAGAPPYNEQFF
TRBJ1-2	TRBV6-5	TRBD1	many	TGTGCCAGCAGTACCGGACAGGGGGCAATCTATGGCTACACCTTC	CASSTGQGAIYGYTF
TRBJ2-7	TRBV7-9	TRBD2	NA	TGTGCCAGCAGCAGCGGACTAGCACGTCCCTACGAGCAGTACTTC	CASSSGLARPYEQYF
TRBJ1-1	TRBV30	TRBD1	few	TGTGCCTGGAGTGCCGGGACAGGGAACACTGAAGCTTTCTTT	CAWSAGTGNTEAFF
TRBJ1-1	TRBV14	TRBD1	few	TGTGCCAGCAGCCAAGATACGTTCCGGGACAGGAGTCTGTTCTTT	CASSQDTFRDRSLFF
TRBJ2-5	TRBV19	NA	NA	TGTGCCAGTAGTACCCGACAGGAAGGGGAGACCCAGTACTTC	CASSTRQEGETQYF
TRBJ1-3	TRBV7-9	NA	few	TGTGCCAGCAGCCCTCGGGGGGCGGGAGGAAACACCATATATTTT	CASSPRGAGGNTIYF
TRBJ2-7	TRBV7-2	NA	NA	TGTGCCAGCAGCTTAGTGGCCACCTACGAGCAGTACTTC	CASSLVATYEQYF
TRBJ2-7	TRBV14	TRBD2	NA	TGTGCCAGCAGCCTAGCGGGGCGCGAGCAGTACTTC	CASSLAGREQYF
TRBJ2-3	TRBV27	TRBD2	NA	TGTGCCAGCAGTCCGACTAGCGGGTATACAGATACGCAGTATTTT	CASSPTSGYTDTQYF
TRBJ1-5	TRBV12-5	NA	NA	TGTGCTAGTGGTTTGCGGGATTTTCTTCAGCCCCAGCATTTT	CASGLRDFLQPQHF
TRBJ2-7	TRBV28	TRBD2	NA	TGTGCCAGCAGTGGTACTAGCGGCTACGAGCAGTACTTC	CASSGTSGYEQYF
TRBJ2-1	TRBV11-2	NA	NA	TGTGCCAGCAGCACACGCCGAAACAATGAGCAGTTCTTC	CASSTRRNNEQFF
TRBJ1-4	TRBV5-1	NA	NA	TGCGCCAGCAGCCCTAGCGAGAGGAGGACAACTAATGAAAAACTGTTTTTT	CASSPSERRTTNEKLFF
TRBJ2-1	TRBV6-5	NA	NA	TGTGCCAGCAGTTACTCGATAACTAGCACAAATGAGCAGTTCTTC	CASSYSITSTNEQFF
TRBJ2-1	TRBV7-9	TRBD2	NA	TGTGCCAGCAGCTTGGGCCGGGGGGGAAGCTCCTACAATGAGCAGTTCTTC	CASSLGRGGSSYNEQFF
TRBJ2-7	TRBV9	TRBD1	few	TGTGCCAGCAGCCCACAGGGGGCGGGCTCCTACGAGCAGTACTTC	CASSPQGAGSYEQYF
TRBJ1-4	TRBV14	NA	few	TGTGCCAGCAGCCAAGTCTCGGGGGAAAAACTGTTTTTT	CASSQVSGEKLFF
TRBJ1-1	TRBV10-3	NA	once	TGTGCCATCAGGGACACAGGGAGAGGGGCTTTCTTT	CAIRDTGRGAFF
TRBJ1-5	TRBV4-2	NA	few	TGTGCCAGCAGAGGGGGAAGCAATCAGCCCCAGCATTTT	CASRGGSNQPQHF
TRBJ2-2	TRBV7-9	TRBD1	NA	TGTGCCAGCAGCCCCACCGGGACAGGGACCGGGGAGCTGTTTTTT	CASSPTGTGTGELFF
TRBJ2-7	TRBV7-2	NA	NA	TGTGCCAGCAGCTTAGCGCTTAGTCCAGGGCGCTACGAGCAGTACTTC	CASSLALSPGRYEQYF
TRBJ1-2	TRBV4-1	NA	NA	TGCGCCAGCAGCCAAGAACCCCTCGTCCGGGTGCGCACCTTC	CASSQEPLVRVRTF
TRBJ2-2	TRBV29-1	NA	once	TGCAGCGTTCCATCGGCCGGGGAGCTGTTTTTT	CSVPSAGELFF
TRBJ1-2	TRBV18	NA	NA	TGTGCCAGCTCACCACCTAGCAGGGAGGGAGGCTACACCTTC	CASSPPSREGGYTF
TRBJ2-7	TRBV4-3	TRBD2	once	TGCGCCAGCAGCCACGGGACTAGCGGGGCCTACGAGCAGTACTTC	CASSHGTSGAYEQYF
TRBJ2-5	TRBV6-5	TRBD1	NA	TGTGCCAGCAGAAGACAGGGATTGGAGACCCAGTACTTC	CASRRQGLETQYF
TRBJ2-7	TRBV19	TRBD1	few	TGTGCCAGTAGTATAGGACAGGGTTCCTACGAGCAGTACTTC	CASSIGQGSYEQYF
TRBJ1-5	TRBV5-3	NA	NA	TGTGCCAGAAGCCTCAGGACAGCTAGCAATCAGCCCCAGCATTTT	CARSLRTASNQPQHF